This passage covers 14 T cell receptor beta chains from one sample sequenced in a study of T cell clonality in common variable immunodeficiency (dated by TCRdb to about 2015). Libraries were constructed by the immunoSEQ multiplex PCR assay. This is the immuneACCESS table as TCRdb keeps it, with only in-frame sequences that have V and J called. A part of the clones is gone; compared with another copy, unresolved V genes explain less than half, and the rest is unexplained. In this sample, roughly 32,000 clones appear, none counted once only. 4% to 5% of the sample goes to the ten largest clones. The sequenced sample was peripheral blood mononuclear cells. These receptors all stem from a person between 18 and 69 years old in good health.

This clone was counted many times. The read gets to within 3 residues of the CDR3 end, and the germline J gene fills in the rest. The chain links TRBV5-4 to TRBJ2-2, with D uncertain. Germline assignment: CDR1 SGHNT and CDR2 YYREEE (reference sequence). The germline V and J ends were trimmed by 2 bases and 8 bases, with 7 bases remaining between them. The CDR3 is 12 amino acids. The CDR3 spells CASSFKLGELFF. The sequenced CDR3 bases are TGTGCCAGCAGCTTTAAGCTGGGGGAG.

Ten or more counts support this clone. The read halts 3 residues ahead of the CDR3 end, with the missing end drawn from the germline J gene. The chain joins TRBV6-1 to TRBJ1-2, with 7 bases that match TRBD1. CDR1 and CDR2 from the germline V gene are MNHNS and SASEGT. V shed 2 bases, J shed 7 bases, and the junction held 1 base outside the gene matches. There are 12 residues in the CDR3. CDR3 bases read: TGTGCCAGCAGTGAAACAGGGGTTGGC. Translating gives CASSETGVG. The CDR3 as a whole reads CASSETGVGYTF.

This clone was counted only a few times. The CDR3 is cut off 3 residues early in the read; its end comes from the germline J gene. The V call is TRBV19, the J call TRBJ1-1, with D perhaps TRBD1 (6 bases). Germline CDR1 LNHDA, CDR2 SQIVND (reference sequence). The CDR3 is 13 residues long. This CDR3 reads CASSITGYETAFF. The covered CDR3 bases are TGTGCCAGTAGTATAACAGGGTACGAGACA.

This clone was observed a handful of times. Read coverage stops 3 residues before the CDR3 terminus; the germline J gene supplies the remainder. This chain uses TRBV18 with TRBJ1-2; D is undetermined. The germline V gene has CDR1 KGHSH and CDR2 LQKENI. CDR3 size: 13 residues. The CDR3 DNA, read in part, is TGTGCCAGCTCACCTAGCGACACAGATACC. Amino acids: CASSPSDTDT. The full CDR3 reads CASSPSDTDTYTF.

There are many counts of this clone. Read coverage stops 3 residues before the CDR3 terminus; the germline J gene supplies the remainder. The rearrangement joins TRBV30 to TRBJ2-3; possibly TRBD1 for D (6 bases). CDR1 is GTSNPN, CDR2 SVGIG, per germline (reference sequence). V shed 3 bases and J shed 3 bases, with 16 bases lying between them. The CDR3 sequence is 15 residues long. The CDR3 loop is CAWSPTGSGTDTQYF. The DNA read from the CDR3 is TGTGCCTGGAGCCCGACAGGATCAGGGACAGATACG. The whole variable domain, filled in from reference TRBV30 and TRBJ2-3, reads SQTIHQWPATLVQPVGSPLSLECTVEGTSNPNLYWYRQAAGRGLQLLFYSVGIGQISSEVPQNLSASRPQDRQFILSSKKLLLSDSGFYLCAWSPTGSGTDTQYFGPGTRLTVL.

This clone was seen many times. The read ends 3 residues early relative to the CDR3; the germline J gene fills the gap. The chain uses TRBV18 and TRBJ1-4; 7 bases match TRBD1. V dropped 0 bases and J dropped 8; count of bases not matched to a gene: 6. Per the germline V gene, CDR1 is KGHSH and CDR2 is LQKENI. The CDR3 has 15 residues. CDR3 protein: CASSPPTGRDEKLFF. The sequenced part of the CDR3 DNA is TGTGCCAGCTCACCACCGACAGGGAGAGACGAAAAA.

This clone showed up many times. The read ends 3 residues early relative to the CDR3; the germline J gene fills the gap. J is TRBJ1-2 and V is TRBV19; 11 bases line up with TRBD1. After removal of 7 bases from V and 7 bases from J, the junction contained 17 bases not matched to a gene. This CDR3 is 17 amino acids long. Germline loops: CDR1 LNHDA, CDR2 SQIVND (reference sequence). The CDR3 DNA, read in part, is TGTGCCAGTACTGAGACCGGGACAGGGGGAGTCGATCTTGGC. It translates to CASTETGTGGVDLG. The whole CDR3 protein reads CASTETGTGGVDLGYTF.

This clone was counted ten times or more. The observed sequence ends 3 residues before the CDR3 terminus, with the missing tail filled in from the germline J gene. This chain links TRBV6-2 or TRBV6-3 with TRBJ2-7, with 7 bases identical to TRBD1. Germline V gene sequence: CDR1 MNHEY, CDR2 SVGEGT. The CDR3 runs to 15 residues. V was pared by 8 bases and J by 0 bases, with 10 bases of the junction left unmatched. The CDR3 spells CASRSGQASSYEQYF. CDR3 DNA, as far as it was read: TGTGCCAGCCGAAGCGGACAGGCGAGCTCCTACGAG.

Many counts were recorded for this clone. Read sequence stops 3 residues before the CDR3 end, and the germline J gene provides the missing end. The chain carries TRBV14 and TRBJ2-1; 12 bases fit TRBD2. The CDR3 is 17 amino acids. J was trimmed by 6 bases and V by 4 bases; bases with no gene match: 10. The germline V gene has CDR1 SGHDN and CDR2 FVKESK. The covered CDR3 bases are TGTGCCAGCAGCCTCACGGGACTAGCGGGTCCCCTCAATGAG. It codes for CASSLTGLAGPLNE. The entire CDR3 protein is CASSLTGLAGPLNEQFF. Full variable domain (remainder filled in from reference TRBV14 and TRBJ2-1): EAGVTQFPSHSVIEKGQTVTLRCDPISGHDNLYWYRRVMGKEIKFLLHFVKESKQDESGMPNNRFLAERTGGTYSTLKVQPAELEDSGVYFCASSLTGLAGPLNEQFFGPGTRLTVL.

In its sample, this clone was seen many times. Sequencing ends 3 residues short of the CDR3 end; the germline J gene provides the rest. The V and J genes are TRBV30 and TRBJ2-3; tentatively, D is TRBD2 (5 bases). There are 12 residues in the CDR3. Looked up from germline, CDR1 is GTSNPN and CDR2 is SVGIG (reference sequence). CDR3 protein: CAWSSLGETQYF. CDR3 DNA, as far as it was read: TGTGCCTGGAGTTCCCTCGGGGAGACG. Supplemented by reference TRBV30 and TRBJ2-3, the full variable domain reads SQTIHQWPATLVQPVGSPLSLECTVEGTSNPNLYWYRQAAGRGLQLLFYSVGIGQISSEVPQNLSASRPQDRQFILSSKKLLLSDSGFYLCAWSSLGETQYFGPGTRLTVL.

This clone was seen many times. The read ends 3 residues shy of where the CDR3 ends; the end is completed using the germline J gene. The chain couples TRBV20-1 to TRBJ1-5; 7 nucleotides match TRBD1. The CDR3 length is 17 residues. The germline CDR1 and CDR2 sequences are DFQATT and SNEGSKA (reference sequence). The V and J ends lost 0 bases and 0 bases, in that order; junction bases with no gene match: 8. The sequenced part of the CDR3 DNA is TGCAGTGCTAGAGACCACCAGGGGGTCTATAGCAATCAGCCC. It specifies CSARDHQGVYSNQP. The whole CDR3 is CSARDHQGVYSNQPQHF.

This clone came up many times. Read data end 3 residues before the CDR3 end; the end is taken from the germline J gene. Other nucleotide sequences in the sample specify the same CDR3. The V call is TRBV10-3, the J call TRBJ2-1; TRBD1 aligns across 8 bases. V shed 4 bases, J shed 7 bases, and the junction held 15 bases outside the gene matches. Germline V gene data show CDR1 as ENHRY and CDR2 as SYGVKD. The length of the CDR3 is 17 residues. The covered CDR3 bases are TGTGCCATCAGTGGCCTCACAACCGGGACAGGCAATAATGAG. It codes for CAISGLTTGTGNNE. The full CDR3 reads CAISGLTTGTGNNEQFF.

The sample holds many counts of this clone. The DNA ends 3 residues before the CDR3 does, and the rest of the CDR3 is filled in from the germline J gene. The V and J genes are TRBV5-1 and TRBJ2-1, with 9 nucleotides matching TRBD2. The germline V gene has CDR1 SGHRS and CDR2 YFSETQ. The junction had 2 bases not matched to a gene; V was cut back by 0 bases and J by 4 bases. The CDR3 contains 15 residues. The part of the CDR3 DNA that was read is TGCGCCAGCAGCTTGGAGCTAGCGGGGTACAATGAG. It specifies CASSLELAGYNE. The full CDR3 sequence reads CASSLELAGYNEQFF.

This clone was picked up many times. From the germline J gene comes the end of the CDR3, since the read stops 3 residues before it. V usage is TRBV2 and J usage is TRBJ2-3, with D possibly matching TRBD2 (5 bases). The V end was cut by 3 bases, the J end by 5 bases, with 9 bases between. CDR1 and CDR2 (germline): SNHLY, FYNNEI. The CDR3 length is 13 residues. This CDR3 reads CASSDDGLDTQYF. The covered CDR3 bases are TGTGCCAGCAGTGATGATGGACTAGATACG. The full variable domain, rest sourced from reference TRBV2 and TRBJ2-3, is EPEVTQTPSHQVTQMGQEVILRCVPISNHLYFYWYRQILGQKVEFLVSFYNNEISEKSEIFDDQFSVERPDGSNFTLKIRSTKLEDSAMYFCASSDDGLDTQYFGPGTRLTVL.